This entry lists 32 T cell receptor beta chains sequenced from one sample in a study of cytomegalovirus exposure and HLA in healthy donors. It was with 60 Vbeta and 13 Jbeta primers that the PCR ran. This table comes from immunoSEQ multiplex PCR, and its TCRdb copy is limited to in-frame clones, with some not included. Found here are approximately 160,000 clones, about four fifths of them singletons; the top ten hold 0.38%. Material: PBMCs. Receptors originate from a boy aged 2 to 9 in good health and CMV-seronegative.

J is TRBJ2-1 and V is TRBV11-2; 7 nucleotides agree with TRBD2. Trimming removed 5 bases from V and 7 bases from J; junction bases left unmatched: 5. CDR3 length: 13 amino acids. Per the germline V gene, CDR1 is SGHAT and CDR2 is FQNNGV. CDR3 loop: CASSRISGNEQFF. The CDR3 bases are TGTGCCAGCAGCCGTATTAGCGGGAATGAGCAGTTCTTC.

This clone has just a few counts. The chain employs TRBV10-3 and TRBJ1-3; D gene uncertain. The CDR3 is 16 amino acids. CDR1 and CDR2 from the germline V gene are ENHRY and SYGVKD. Trimming took off 2 bases at V and 1 base at J, with 12 bases between the two ends. The chain's CDR3 is CAISELPGDSGNTIYF. CDR3 sequence (DNA): TGTGCCATCAGTGAGCTACCCGGGGATTCTGGAAACACCATATATTTT.

This clone was picked up a small number of times. V is TRBV2 and J is TRBJ1-1; D is unresolved. Germline V gene sequence: CDR1 SNHLY, CDR2 FYNNEI. V shed 8 bases and J shed 3 bases, with 13 bases lying between them. The CDR3 contains 13 residues. CDR3 in DNA: TGTGCCAGCTATCGGGGAAAAGACACTGAAGCTTTCTTT. Residues: CASYRGKDTEAFF.

V usage is TRBV10-3 and J usage is TRBJ2-1; 12 positions agree with TRBD2. The trim removed 4 bases at V and 4 bases at J, leaving 5 bases unmatched. The CDR3 has 16 amino acids. Looked up from germline, CDR1 is ENHRY and CDR2 is SYGVKD. The CDR3 spells CAISVSLAGGYNEQFF. DNA for the CDR3: TGTGCCATCAGTGTCTCACTAGCGGGAGGTTACAATGAGCAGTTCTTC.

J is TRBJ2-7 and V is TRBV6-4, with TRBD2 matching over 13 bases. There are 16 residues in the CDR3. Looked up from germline, CDR1 is MRHNA and CDR2 is SNTAGT. V lost 6 bases to trimming and J lost 3 bases; unmatched junction nucleotides: 8. The CDR3 coding sequence is TGTGCCAGCAGGGATGGACTAGCGGGAGAAGACTACGAGCAGTACTTC. As protein: CASRDGLAGEDYEQYF.

The rearrangement uses TRBV4-1 and TRBJ2-3; possibly TRBD2 for D (6 bases). The germline V and J ends were trimmed by 1 base and 2 bases, with 13 bases remaining between them. Per germline, CDR1 MGHRA and CDR2 YSYEKL. The length of the CDR3 is 16 residues. The CDR3 region has the DNA TGCGCCAGCAGCCAAGCCGTCCGGGAGTACACAGATACGCAGTATTTT. This codes for CASSQAVREYTDTQYF.

The chain couples TRBV28 to TRBJ2-3; 11 bases map to TRBD2. The germline gives CDR1 MDHEN, CDR2 SYDVKM. The V and J ends lost 6 bases and 1 base, in that order; junction bases with no gene match: 12. The CDR3 contains 18 residues. Here the CDR3 DNA reads TGTGCCAGCAGCACTAGGCGTCTAGCGGGAGGAGGCACAGATACGCAGTATTTT. Protein sequence: CASSTRRLAGGGTDTQYF.

The chain joins TRBV10-2 to TRBJ2-1; 7 bases are shared with TRBD1. V lost 3 bases to trimming and J lost 5 bases; unmatched junction nucleotides: 4. The length of the CDR3 is 14 residues. CDR1 is WSHSY and CDR2 is SAAADI in the germline V gene. The CDR3 coding sequence is TGCGCCAGCAGTGAAGGGCAGGGGGACAATGAGCAGTTCTTC. Residues: CASSEGQGDNEQFF.

The genes are TRBV18 and TRBJ1-1, with D hard to call. Trimming took off 2 bases at V and 2 bases at J, with 15 bases between the two ends. The CDR3 consists of 16 residues. Germline CDR1 reads KGHSH; CDR2 reads LQKENI. The CDR3 coding sequence is TGTGCCAGCTCACCATTCTGGAGTAGTGGAAACACTGAAGCTTTCTTT. Translated: CASSPFWSSGNTEAFF.

V usage is TRBV6-1 and J usage is TRBJ1-1, with D maybe TRBD1 (5 bases). This CDR3 is 14 amino acids long. Germline lookup yields CDR1 MNHNS and CDR2 SASEGT. V was clipped by 6 bases and J by 8 bases, with 19 bases between them. As DNA, the CDR3 is TGTGCCAGCAGCTCCCGGCGGGGAGGGGAAGAAGCTTTCTTT. This sequence encodes CASSSRRGGEEAFF.

The V and J genes are TRBV25-1 and TRBJ2-7; D not certain. Germline CDR1 MGHDK, CDR2 SYGVNS. The V and J ends lost 3 bases and 3 bases respectively, with 6 bases between them. The CDR3 runs to 12 residues. CDR3 DNA: TGTGCCAGCAGTGACACTTTCTACGAGCAGTACTTC. Amino acid sequence: CASSDTFYEQYF.

This rearrangement joins TRBV29-1 to TRBJ1-2; 8 bases are shared with TRBD1. The CDR3 length is 12 residues. Germline CDR1 and CDR2: SQVTM and ANQGSEA. The ends lost 7 bases at V and 3 bases at J; junction bases unmatched: 4. In nucleotides, the CDR3 is TGCAGCGGATCGGACAGGGACTATGGCTACACCTTC. This encodes CSGSDRDYGYTF.

This chain joins TRBV27 and TRBJ2-1, with TRBD2 matching 15 bases. The CDR3 loop spans 15 amino acids. Germline trimming cut 2 bases from V and 8 bases from J; bases unmatched to any gene: 1. CDR1 and CDR2 (germline): MNHEY, SMNVEV (reference sequence). CDR3: CASSLGTSGRYEQFF. DNA for the CDR3: TGTGCCAGCAGTTTAGGGACTAGCGGGAGGTATGAGCAGTTCTTC.

The rearrangement links TRBV7-6 to TRBJ2-7, with D possibly being TRBD2 (5 bases). With 4 bases removed from V and 0 bases from J, the gap between germline ends came to 13 bases. The CDR3 runs 15 residues. CDR1 is SGHVS and CDR2 is FNYEAQ in the germline V gene. CDR3 DNA sequence: TGTGCCAGCAGCTACCGGACGGGGAGCTCCTACGAGCAGTACTTC. Its protein product is CASSYRTGSSYEQYF.

The chain employs TRBV4-2 and TRBJ1-2; no clear D. CDR1 and CDR2 (germline): LGHNA, YNFKEQ. This CDR3 comprises 16 residues. Trimming pared 4 bases from V and 7 bases from J, leaving 22 bases between. The CDR3 nucleotides read TGTGCCAGCAGCCCCGAGGGTCGGCAGTATGCGGTTGGCTACACCTTC. Its translation: CASSPEGRQYAVGYTF.

This clone was seen a single time. The chain carries TRBV13 and TRBJ1-4; 9 bases match TRBD1. CDR3 size: 16 residues. CDR1 and CDR2 (germline): PRHDT, FYEKMQ (reference sequence). The V segment lost 0 bases and the J segment 7 bases; nucleotides outside the gene matches: 6. The CDR3 spells CASSLGAGTGSEKLFF. For the CDR3, the DNA is TGTGCCAGCAGCTTAGGGGCCGGGACAGGGAGTGAAAAACTGTTTTTT.

The rearrangement joins TRBV14 to TRBJ2-2, with 7 bases aligning to TRBD1. Germline CDR1 SGHDN, CDR2 FVKESK. The CDR3 is 15 amino acids. The V gene end was trimmed by 1 base and the J gene end by 5 bases; junction bases not matched to a gene: 4. The CDR3 nucleotides read TGTGCCAGCAGCCAAGGACAGGGCCGGACCGGGGAGCTGTTTTTT. As protein: CASSQGQGRTGELFF.

V is TRBV6-5 and J is TRBJ2-3; 10 nucleotides agree with TRBD1. The junction had 3 bases not matched to a gene; V was cut back by 4 bases and J by 5 bases. CDR3 length equals 14 residues. Germline V gives CDR1 MNHEY, CDR2 SVGAGI. CDR3 sequence (DNA): TGTGCCAGCAGTTCCCGGGACAGGGGAGATACGCAGTATTTT. This codes for CASSSRDRGDTQYF.

The chain joins TRBV14 to TRBJ2-5; unclear D gene. The J call may be faulty, since TRBJ2-7 better matches the DNA end. The germline CDR1 and CDR2 sequences are SGHDN and FVKESK. The CDR3 totals 12 residues. The CDR3 coding sequence is TGTGCCAGCAGCCAAGATCTATACGAGCAGTACTTC. Encoded protein: CASSQDLYEQYF.

The chain is built from TRBV6-8 and TRBJ2-1, with TRBD2 identical over 7 bases. The CDR3 length is 16 residues. CDR1 is MNHGY, CDR2 SAAAGT, per germline. With 1 base clipped from V and 4 bases from J, the junction kept 7 bases outside the gene matches. CDR3 loop: CASSYYASGPYNEQFF. In DNA form, the CDR3 reads TGTGCCAGCAGTTACTACGCTAGCGGACCTTACAATGAGCAGTTCTTC.

The chain employs TRBV5-6 and TRBJ2-7, with TRBD2 identical over 10 bases. Trimming at V came to 1 base and at J to 0 bases, leaving 7 bases not matched to a gene. This CDR3 contains 17 residues. Germline CDR1 SGHDT, CDR2 YYEEEE. CDR3 sequence: CASSLSGSGRASYEQYF. The DNA of the CDR3 is TGTGCCAGCAGCTTGTCGGGAAGCGGGAGGGCCTCCTACGAGCAGTACTTC.

V usage is TRBV29-1 and J usage is TRBJ2-2; 7 bases fit TRBD2. The CDR3 runs 14 residues. V shed 8 bases and J 0 bases; nucleotides not matched to a gene: 6. Germline-derived CDR1 and CDR2 are SQVTM and ANQGSEA. The CDR3 nucleotides read TGCAGCACTCATCGGGGGGCGAACACCGGGGAGCTGTTTTTT. Encoded protein: CSTHRGANTGELFF.

The chain combines TRBV5-4 with TRBJ2-3, with 9 positions matching TRBD2. Germline CDR1 is SGHNT and CDR2 is YYREEE (reference sequence). V was pared by 0 bases and J by 6 bases, with 8 bases of the junction left unmatched. The CDR3 extends over 16 amino acids. The CDR3 nucleotides are TGTGCCAGCAGCTTGGGGCTAGCGGGAATGGGGGATACGCAGTATTTT. Residues: CASSLGLAGMGDTQYF.

This rearrangement joins TRBV30 to TRBJ2-3; 7 bases agree with TRBD1. The CDR3 has 14 amino acids. Looked up from germline, CDR1 is GTSNPN and CDR2 is SVGIG (reference sequence). With V trimmed by 3 bases and J by 1 base, 4 bases remained unmatched. CDR3 protein: CAWSFGTGTDTQYF. The CDR3 region has the DNA TGTGCCTGGAGCTTTGGGACAGGCACAGATACGCAGTATTTT.

This clone was found once. The genes are TRBV6-5 and TRBJ1-2; a possible D gene is TRBD1 (6 bases). The germline V and J ends were trimmed by 5 bases and 4 bases, with 14 bases remaining between them. This CDR3 contains 14 residues. CDR1 is MNHEY, CDR2 SVGAGI, per germline. CDR3 residues: CASSIHRDTYGYTF. The DNA for the CDR3 is TGTGCCAGCAGTATACACAGGGACACCTATGGCTACACCTTC.

This chain joins TRBV27 and TRBJ2-7; D is undetermined. Germline V gene sequence: CDR1 MNHEY, CDR2 SMNVEV (reference sequence). The V end was cut by 4 bases, the J end by 4 bases, with 8 bases between. This CDR3 comprises 12 residues. CDR3 sequence (DNA): TGTGCCAGCAGTTCCCCCGGGTACGAGCAGTACTTC. Protein sequence: CASSSPGYEQYF.

This clone was seen only once. The chain joins TRBV6-5 to TRBJ1-1, with D perhaps matching TRBD1 (5 bases). Looked up from germline, CDR1 is MNHEY and CDR2 is SVGAGI. The CDR3 has 14 residues. Deletions cut 1 base from V and 2 bases from J, with 8 bases between. CDR3 protein: CASSYLTDNTEAFF. CDR3 in DNA: TGTGCCAGCAGTTACTTGACAGACAACACTGAAGCTTTCTTT.

This chain connects TRBV19 to TRBJ2-1; TRBD2 matches 9 bases. J was trimmed by 8 bases and V by 9 bases; bases with no gene match: 11. The CDR3 runs 14 residues. Germline assignment: CDR1 LNHDA and CDR2 SQIVND (reference sequence). This CDR3 is CASKLAGADDEQFF. The CDR3 coding sequence is TGTGCCAGCAAATTAGCGGGGGCGGACGATGAGCAGTTCTTC.

CDR3 DNA sequence: TGTGCCAGTAGGCCTTCCCGGGGTAGCAATCAGCCCCAGCATTTT. Protein product: CASRPSRGSNQPQHF. The V call is TRBV19, the J call TRBJ1-5; D remains unclear. The CDR3 has 15 residues. Germline V gives CDR1 LNHDA, CDR2 SQIVND (reference sequence). The germline V and J ends were trimmed by 6 bases and 0 bases, with 12 bases remaining between them.

This clone was detected a few times. The chain joins TRBV30 to TRBJ1-4, with TRBD1 matching over 8 bases. From germline, CDR1 is GTSNPN and CDR2 SVGIG (reference sequence). Unmatched junction bases numbered 8, after V lost 3 bases and J lost 5 bases. The CDR3 extends over 15 amino acids. The DNA for the CDR3 is TGTGCCTGGAGCCCAGGGGGGACAGGCAATGAAAAACTGTTTTTT. Its translation: CAWSPGGTGNEKLFF.

The V and J genes are TRBV27 and TRBJ2-1, with 7 bases matching TRBD2. CDR1 and CDR2 (germline): MNHEY, SMNVEV (reference sequence). Trimming cost V 2 bases and J 8 bases; bases outside gene matches: 9. The CDR3 extends over 15 amino acids. CDR3 region: CASSLGAGVFDEQFF. The CDR3, as DNA: TGTGCCAGCAGTTTAGGTGCGGGAGTGTTCGATGAGCAGTTCTTC.

The chain joins TRBV10-3 to TRBJ1-3, with 7 bases lining up with TRBD1. V was clipped by 3 bases and J by 6 bases; unmatched bases: 5. This CDR3 has 14 residues. Germline CDR1 and CDR2: ENHRY and SYGVKD. CDR3 sequence reads: CAISDLGGENTIYF. In DNA, the CDR3 is TGTGCCATCAGTGATTTAGGGGGCGAAAACACCATATATTTT.